This record concerns one T cell receptor (beta chain) sequence. The antigen is undetermined. Germline V gene lookup returns CDR1 SQVTM and CDR2 ANQGSEA. J gave up 7 bases and V 4 bases, and 3 bases lay outside the gene matches. The CDR3 totals 12 residues. PCR used 60 Vbeta primers and 13 Jbeta primers. Sequencing used immunoSEQ multiplex PCR; TCRdb keeps in-frame clones, though not all of them. The sample carries hundreds of thousands of clones, approximately 80% recorded once. The source of the sample is a study of cytomegalovirus exposure and HLA in healthy donors. Study findings and constraints: In most subjects, TCR beta sequences reportedly gave accurate predictions of HLA-A and HLA-B alleles.

The receptor comes from a middle-aged man in good health and CMV-seronegative. Sequenced: PBMCs. V gene TRBV29-1 combines with J gene TRBJ1-4; TRBD1 matches at 7 bases. The CDR3 DNA sequence: TGCAGCGTTGGGCAGGGGGGTGAAAAACTGTTTTTT. Its protein product is CSVGQGGEKLFF.